This T cell receptor beta chain was retrieved from a study of cytomegalovirus exposure and HLA in healthy donors. The primer mix had 60 Vbeta and 13 Jbeta primers. The method was immunoSEQ multiplex PCR; TCRdb's version includes in-frame clones alone and lacks a portion of them. The table lists about 170,000 clones, about 81% of them singletons. Study-wide points: The classifier was said to identify cytomegalovirus status with high specificity and sensitivity.

Concerning this clone itself: Antigen specificity is unknown.

The V end was cut by 6 bases, the J end by 3 bases, with 9 bases between. Looked up from germline, CDR1 is MNHNS and CDR2 is SASEGT. This CDR3 region has 12 residues. The sample consisted of PBMCs. This chain connects TRBV6-1 to TRBJ2-7; unclear D gene. This sequence was found in a woman between 45 and 65 years old in good health and CMV-seropositive. CDR3 loop: CASRSQVYEQYF. The CDR3 region has the DNA TGTGCCAGCAGGAGTCAGGTCTACGAGCAGTACTTC.